This T cell receptor (beta chain) was found in a study of blood T cell repertoires in COVID-19. Overall study: Acute and convalescent COVID-19 samples came from the United States, Italy and Spain. T cells, B-cell-depleted T cells, or PBMCs provided the cDNA or gDNA that served as material.

V shed 10 bases and J shed 13 bases, with 14 bases lying between them. The CDR3 covers 11 residues. Germline-derived CDR1 and CDR2 are MDHEN and SYDVKM. How the authors handled the data: Amplification with reference gene primers provided the estimates of nucleated cell counts. Using immunoSEQ multiplex PCR, the repertoire was profiled, and TCRdb retains in-frame clones only, with some absent. D and trimming come from the DNA, and the V and J calls and clone size come from that table. The data hold about 60,000 clones, with about 90% observed a single time. This TCR was recovered from a human donor in a cohort sampled during active COVID-19. The chain is built from TRBV28 and TRBJ1-6, with D unclear. The sequenced sample was peripheral blood. The chain's CDR3 is CATAGSRPLHF. As DNA, the CDR3 is TGTGCCACCGCCGGTAGCCGGCCCCTCCACTTT.